The 15 T cell receptor beta chains given below trace back to one sample, sequenced in a study of a mutant IDH1 vaccine in newly diagnosed glioma. As for time point: baseline, week 1 (first vaccination visit). The sample's treatment: pre-vaccination baseline after standard-of-care therapy. Sequencing used immunoSEQ multiplex PCR; TCRdb keeps in-frame clones, though not all of them. The sample includes some 15,000 clones, more than 80% of them seen just once. The starting material was PBMCs, obtained from a glioma patient treated with radiotherapy, temozolomide or both. Every receptor here comes from a woman in her thirties or forties with glioma. Some clones in this sample may be carry-over from other donors' samples.

V and J are TRBV7-9 and TRBJ1-6; possibly TRBD1 for D (6 bases). The CDR3 sequence is 17 residues long. V lost 5 bases, J lost 4 bases, and 18 bases lay in between. The germline V gene has CDR1 SEHNR and CDR2 FQNEAQ (reference sequence). In DNA, the CDR3 is TGTGCCAGCAGCCAGACAGATGTAGGACAGTATAATTCACCCCTCCACTTT. It is translated as CASSQTDVGQYNSPLHF. The complete variable domain, with remaining parts taken from reference TRBV7-9 and TRBJ1-6, reads DTGVSQNPRHKITKRGQNVTFRCDPISEHNRLYWYRQTLGQGPEFLTYFQNEAQLEKSRLLSDRFSAERPKGSFSTLEIQRTEQGDSAMYLCASSQTDVGQYNSPLHFGNGTRLTVT.

This chain links TRBV4-2 with TRBJ1-2; 8 nucleotides agree with TRBD1. Germline-derived CDR1 and CDR2 are LGHNA and YNFKEQ. The CDR3 totals 17 residues. The V and J ends lost 0 bases and 4 bases, in that order; junction bases with no gene match: 10. CDR3 DNA sequence: TGTGCCAGCAGCCAAGAACTATCTACAGGGGGTCCCTATGGCTACACCTTC. Protein sequence: CASSQELSTGGPYGYTF.

The rearrangement uses TRBV12-5 and TRBJ2-7; either TRBD1 or TRBD2 may fit D (5 bases each). The CDR3 contains 16 residues. The V and J ends lost 3 bases and 0 bases respectively, with 15 bases between them. The V gene's germline CDR1 is LGHNT and CDR2 FRNRAP. This CDR3 reads CASGFLVPGSSYEQYF. In nucleotides, the CDR3 is TGTGCTAGTGGTTTCCTCGTGCCAGGGAGCTCCTACGAGCAGTACTTC.

This clone turned up a few times. This chain links TRBV6-5 with TRBJ1-6; D remains ambiguous. Trimming took off 8 bases at V and 10 bases at J, with 12 bases between the two ends. In germline, CDR1 is MNHEY, CDR2 SVGAGI. The CDR3 extends over 12 amino acids. The CDR3, as DNA: TGTGCCAGCCGAGCCCCCAGGTCACCCCTCCACTTT. It codes for CASRAPRSPLHF.

This clone appeared once. The CDR3 loop reads CASSLGLAEGNEQFF. The CDR3 bases are TGTGCCAGCAGCTTGGGACTAGCGGAAGGCAATGAGCAGTTCTTC. The chain recombines TRBV7-2 with TRBJ2-1, with 11 bases lining up with TRBD2. The V gene's germline CDR1 is SGHTA and CDR2 FQGNSA. The CDR3 is 15 amino acids. The V segment lost 3 bases and the J segment 6 bases; nucleotides outside the gene matches: 4.

This chain joins TRBV11-2 and TRBJ1-4; TRBD1 matches at 7 bases. The germline V gene has CDR1 SGHAT and CDR2 FQNNGV. The CDR3 runs to 14 residues. With 5 bases clipped from V and 7 bases from J, the junction kept 7 bases outside the gene matches. The chain's CDR3 is CASSPRQGPEKLFF. In DNA, the CDR3 is TGTGCCAGCAGCCCCCGACAGGGCCCTGAAAAACTGTTTTTT.

This clone was found a few times. The rearrangement joins TRBV30 to TRBJ1-1, with no clear D. V lost 1 base, J lost 7 bases, and 7 bases lay in between. From germline, CDR1 is GTSNPN and CDR2 SVGIG (reference sequence). This CDR3 is 11 amino acids long. This CDR3 reads CAWSAWGEAFF. DNA for the CDR3: TGTGCCTGGAGTGCCTGGGGTGAAGCTTTCTTT.

This chain connects TRBV18 to TRBJ2-7, with 7 bases identical to TRBD1. The CDR3 runs to 14 residues. V shed 1 base, J shed 0 bases, and the junction held 0 bases outside the gene matches. The germline gives CDR1 KGHSH, CDR2 LQKENI. CDR3 DNA: TGTGCCAGCTCACCACGGGACAGCTCCTACGAGCAGTACTTC. Encoded protein: CASSPRDSSYEQYF. Drawing the rest from reference TRBV18 and TRBJ2-7, the complete variable domain is NAGVMQNPRHLVRRRGQEARLRCSPMKGHSHVYWYRQLPEEGLKFMVYLQKENIIDESGMPKERFSAEFPKEGPSILRIQQVVRGDSAAYFCASSPRDSSYEQYFGPGTRLTVT.

This clone was seen only once. The J gene is TRBJ2-5, the V gene TRBV15; 9 positions match TRBD2. The CDR3 totals 14 residues. The trim removed 5 bases at V and 5 bases at J, leaving 6 bases unmatched. Looked up from germline, CDR1 is LNHNV and CDR2 is YYDKDF (reference sequence). The CDR3 here is CATSLAGAKETQYF. CDR3 nucleotides: TGTGCCACCAGCTTAGCGGGGGCGAAGGAGACCCAGTACTTC.

The chain carries TRBV20-1 and TRBJ2-1; D is perhaps TRBD2 (6 bases). The V end was cut by 6 bases, the J end by 9 bases, with 9 bases between. Germline CDR1 is DFQATT and CDR2 is SNEGSKA (reference sequence). This CDR3 is built from 10 residues. The CDR3 here is CSAQRVEQFF. The CDR3 DNA reads as TGCAGTGCCCAGCGGGTTGAGCAGTTCTTC.

This chain links TRBV19 with TRBJ2-1; D is ambiguous. This CDR3 contains 14 residues. With 4 bases removed from V and 3 bases from J, the gap between germline ends came to 10 bases. Germline CDR1 reads LNHDA; CDR2 reads SQIVND (reference sequence). The CDR3, as DNA: TGTGCCAGTAGTACACTGAACCGCTACAATGAGCAGTTCTTC. This codes for CASSTLNRYNEQFF.

The CDR3 sequence: CASSPGGQETQYF. The DNA of the CDR3 is TGTGCCAGCTCCCCGGGCGGGCAAGAGACCCAGTACTTC. The V and J genes are TRBV27 and TRBJ2-5, with D possibly being TRBD2 (5 bases). The V gene's germline CDR1 is MNHEY and CDR2 SMNVEV (reference sequence). The ends were cut back, 8 bases at V and 2 bases at J, with 12 bases in the middle. The CDR3 spans 13 residues.

The V gene is TRBV7-9, the J gene TRBJ2-3, with a possible D match to TRBD1 (6 bases). CDR1 is SEHNR, CDR2 FQNEAQ, per germline (reference sequence). CDR3 length: 17 amino acids. Trimming stripped 1 base from V and 0 bases from J, with 14 bases between. CDR3 protein: CASSLGGLDRSTDTQYF. The CDR3 DNA reads TGTGCCAGCAGCTTAGGGGGCTTGGACAGAAGCACAGATACGCAGTATTTT.

The chain combines TRBV7-2 with TRBJ2-7, with D perhaps TRBD1 (5 bases). The CDR3 extends over 15 amino acids. The germline gives CDR1 SGHTA, CDR2 FQGNSA. The ends were cut back, 5 bases at V and 7 bases at J, with 21 bases in the middle. The CDR3 loop is CASSLLRAQRREQYF. In DNA form, the CDR3 reads TGTGCCAGCAGCCTCCTCAGGGCCCAACGGCGGGAGCAGTACTTC.

This chain joins TRBV5-1 and TRBJ1-1; perhaps TRBD1 as D (5 bases). Deletions cut 4 bases from V and 7 bases from J, with 20 bases between. The CDR3 has 15 amino acids. Germline assignment: CDR1 SGHRS and CDR2 YFSETQ. This CDR3 is CASSPTGLLGGEAFF. CDR3 DNA sequence: TGCGCCAGCAGCCCCACGGGACTCCTTGGGGGTGAAGCTTTCTTT.